Sequencing of this T cell receptor (beta chain) was carried out in a study of shared clonotypes between healthy human individuals. Findings of the study overall: Estimated clonotype richness was generally higher in naive than memory subsets. Investigators collected only blood, and repertoires in tissues likely differ.

A word on this clone: The antigen is undetermined.

It was across several immunoSEQ plates that each subset's genomic DNA was evenly split. The repertoire was sequenced with immunoSEQ multiplex PCR; TCRdb's copy has only in-frame clones and lacks some. In the table there are around 2.3 million clones, under 97% of which are singletons. CDR1 SGHNT and CDR2 YYREEE come from the germline V gene (reference sequence). Trimming left V 7 bases short and J 6 bases short, with 16 bases between. The CDR3 extends over 13 amino acids. This sequence joins TRBV5-4 and TRBJ1-2, with D perhaps matching TRBD1 (5 bases). The sequence was collected from a man aged 18-30 years in good health. Sequenced material: naive CD4+ T cells sorted from blood. Subset: CD45RA+ positively selected. CDR3 region: CASGDWGQHGYTF. The DNA for the CDR3 is TGTGCCAGCGGGGATTGGGGCCAGCATGGCTACACCTTC.